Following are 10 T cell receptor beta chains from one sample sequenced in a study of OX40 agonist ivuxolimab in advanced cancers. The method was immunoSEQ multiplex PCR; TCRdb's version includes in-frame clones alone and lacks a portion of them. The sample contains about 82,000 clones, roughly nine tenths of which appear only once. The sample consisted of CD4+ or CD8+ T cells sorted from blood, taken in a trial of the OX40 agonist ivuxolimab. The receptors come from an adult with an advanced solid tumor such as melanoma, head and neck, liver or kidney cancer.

CDR3 DNA: TGTGCCAGCAGCCCAGGGACAGGGGCCGAGCAGTACTTC. This sequence encodes CASSPGTGAEQYF. The V call is TRBV7-9, the J call TRBJ2-7; TRBD1 matches 10 bases. V lost 5 bases, J lost 6 bases, and 4 bases stayed unmatched. Germline lookup yields CDR1 SEHNR and CDR2 FQNEAQ (reference sequence). The length of the CDR3 is 13 residues.

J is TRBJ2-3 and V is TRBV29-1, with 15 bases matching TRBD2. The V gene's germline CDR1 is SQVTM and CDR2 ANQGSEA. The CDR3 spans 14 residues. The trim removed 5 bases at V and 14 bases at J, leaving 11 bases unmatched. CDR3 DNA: TGCAGCGTTCGGATGGGACTAGCGGGAGGTCCGCGGTATTTT. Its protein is CSVRMGLAGGPRYF.

For the CDR3, the DNA is TGTGCCAGCAGCTTGACCGGGACAGGGGGCTTTCGCGGCAATCAGCCCCAGCATTTT. Its protein is CASSLTGTGGFRGNQPQHF. The chain has TRBV5-6 and TRBJ1-5; 12 positions agree with TRBD1. CDR1 is SGHDT and CDR2 is YYEEEE in the germline V gene. V was clipped by 1 base and J by 2 bases; unmatched bases: 10. The CDR3 sequence is 19 residues long.

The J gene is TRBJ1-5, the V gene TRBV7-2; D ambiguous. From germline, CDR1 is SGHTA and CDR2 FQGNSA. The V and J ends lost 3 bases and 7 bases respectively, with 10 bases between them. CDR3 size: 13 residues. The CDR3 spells CASSFIEGQPQHF. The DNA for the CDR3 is TGTGCCAGCAGCTTCATCGAGGGACAGCCCCAGCATTTT. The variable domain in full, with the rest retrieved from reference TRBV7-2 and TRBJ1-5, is GAGVSQSPSNKVTEKGKDVELRCDPISGHTALYWYRQSLGQGLEFLIYFQGNSAPDKSGLPSDRFSAERTGGSVSTLTIQRTQQEDSAVYLCASSFIEGQPQHFGDGTRLSIL.

The CDR3 is CAGQTSVETQYF. Written as DNA, the CDR3 is TGTGCCGGACAGACTAGCGTCGAGACCCAGTACTTC. The chain carries TRBV7-9 and TRBJ2-5, with 8 bases that match TRBD2. The V gene's germline CDR1 is SEHNR and CDR2 FQNEAQ (reference sequence). Trimming at V came to 11 bases and at J to 5 bases, leaving 7 bases not matched to a gene. The CDR3 has 12 amino acids.

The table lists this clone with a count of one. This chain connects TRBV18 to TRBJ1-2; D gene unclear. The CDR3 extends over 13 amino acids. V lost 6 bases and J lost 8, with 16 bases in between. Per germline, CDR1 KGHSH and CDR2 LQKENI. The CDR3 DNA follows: TGTGCCAGCTCGTCGGTCGTGGATGGGGGCTACACCTTC. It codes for CASSSVVDGGYTF.

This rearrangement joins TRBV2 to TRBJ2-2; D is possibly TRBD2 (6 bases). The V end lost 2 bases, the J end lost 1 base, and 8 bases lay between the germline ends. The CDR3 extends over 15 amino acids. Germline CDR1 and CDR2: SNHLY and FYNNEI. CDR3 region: CASSESSVNTGELFF. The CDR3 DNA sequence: TGTGCCAGCAGTGAATCTAGCGTGAACACCGGGGAGCTGTTTTTT.

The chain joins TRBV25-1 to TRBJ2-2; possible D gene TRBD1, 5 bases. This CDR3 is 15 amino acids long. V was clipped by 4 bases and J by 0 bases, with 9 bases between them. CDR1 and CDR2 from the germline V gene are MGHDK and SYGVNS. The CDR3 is CASSGQIANTGELFF. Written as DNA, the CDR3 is TGTGCCAGCAGTGGACAGATCGCGAACACCGGGGAGCTGTTTTTT. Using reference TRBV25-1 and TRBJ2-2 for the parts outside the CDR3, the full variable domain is EADIYQTPRYLVIGTGKKITLECSQTMGHDKMYWYQQDPGMELHLIHYSYGVNSTEKGDLSSESTVSRIRTEHFPLTLESARPSHTSQYLCASSGQIANTGELFFGEGSRLTVL.

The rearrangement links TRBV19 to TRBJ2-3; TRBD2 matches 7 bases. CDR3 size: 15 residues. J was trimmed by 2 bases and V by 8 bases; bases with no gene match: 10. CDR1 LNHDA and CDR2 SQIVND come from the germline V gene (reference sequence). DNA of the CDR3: TGTGCCAGTTCCTCTGGGGGAGGGATCACAGATACGCAGTATTTT. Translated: CASSSGGGITDTQYF.

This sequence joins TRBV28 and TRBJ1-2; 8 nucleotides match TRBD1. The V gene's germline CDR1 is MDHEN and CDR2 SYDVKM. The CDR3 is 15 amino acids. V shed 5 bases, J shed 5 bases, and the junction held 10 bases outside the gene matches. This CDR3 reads CASSPRDRFWYGYTF. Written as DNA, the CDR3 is TGTGCCAGCAGTCCTCGGGACAGGTTTTGGTATGGCTACACCTTC.